This T cell receptor (beta chain) was observed in a study of T cell repertoires in cytomegalovirus infection. Study-wide context: Selected CMV epitopes included recently identified HLA-C-restricted ones as well as well-studied HLA-B-restricted ones. A matching HLA type, together with CMV infection, was signaled by public TCR beta signatures. Notes on the study in general: CMV-specific TCR beta clonotypes restricted by HLA-C were the ones dominating the ex vivo response. Public TCR beta family frequency separated CMV-and-HLA carriers, including in an independent cohort.

The ends lost 5 bases at V and 3 bases at J; junction bases unmatched: 15. This CDR3 contains 20 residues. Germline V gene lookup returns CDR1 MDHEN and CDR2 SYDVKM. Points on this clonotype: What it recognizes is unknown.

TCRdb recomputed calls from the reads with MiXCR, one row per CDR3 protein. The sample gives around 300,000 distinct CDR3 sequences, approximately 22% of which show up once; approximately 20% is in the top ten. The V call is TRBV28, the J call TRBJ2-1; TRBD2 agrees at 14 bases. The receptor comes from a human donor in good health (CMV status not recorded). Some clones in this sample may be carry-over from other donors' samples. Sequencing was performed on cultured PBMCs, taken from culture after CMV antigen stimulation. The CDR3 region is CASSTTPSGLAGGIYNEQFF. CDR3 coding DNA: TGTGCCAGCAGTACTACCCCGAGTGGACTAGCGGGAGGTATCTACAATGAGCAGTTCTTC.